Listed below are T cell receptor beta chains from one sample, sequenced in a study of blood T cell repertoires in COVID-19. Method: immunoSEQ multiplex PCR; TCRdb's copy keeps in-frame clones and lacks some. The sample consists of a few hundred thousand clones, more than 85% of them appearing once. Sequenced material: PBMCs or T cells enriched from blood (not recorded which). All receptors derive from a woman aged 25 to 45 who had recovered from COVID-19. Both conserved end residues are part of each CDR3. Each record gives: clone size, D gene, J gene, V gene, CDR3 DNA, CDR3 protein. D genes are given only for firm matches. Expanded clones are given a class, and other clones once, few, many or no size at all.

. | TRBD1 | TRBJ2-7 | TRBV19 | TGTGCCAGTACACCGGGACAGGGCCTATACGAGCAGTACTTC | CASTPGQGLYEQYF
once | . | TRBJ1-1 | TRBV19 | TGTGCCAGTAGTATCCCCGCGCGGGGGATGAACACTGAAGCTTTCTTT | CASSIPARGMNTEAFF
. | TRBD2 | TRBJ2-1 | TRBV5-8 | TGTGCCAGCAGCCACGAAGTAACTAGCGAGTTCTTC | CASSHEVTSEFF
. | TRBD1 | TRBJ1-4 | TRBV18 | TGTGCCAGCTCACCAAAGGGACAGGGTGCAACTAATGAAAAACTGTTTTTT | CASSPKGQGATNEKLFF
. | . | TRBJ2-7 | TRBV29-1 | TGCAGCGTTGGAGGGTCGGCGTTCTACGAGCAGTACTTC | CSVGGSAFYEQYF
. | . | TRBJ1-1 | TRBV6-5 | TGTGCCAGCAGCGGAGTACTTCGAGCTGAAGCTTTCTTT | CASSGVLRAEAFF
. | . | TRBJ1-6 | TRBV6-5 | TGTGCCAGCAGCGACGAGAGAGGGTCACCCCTCCACTTT | CASSDERGSPLHF
. | . | TRBJ1-1 | TRBV3-1/TRBV3-2 | TGTGCCAGCAGCCAATTAGGACTGGGGAACACTGAAGCTTTCTTT | CASSQLGLGNTEAFF
. | . | TRBJ2-7 | TRBV2 | TGTGCCAGCAGTGAACGATTGGGGGCTGGCGAGCAGTACTTC | CASSERLGAGEQYF
. | . | TRBJ1-1 | TRBV2 | TGTGCCAGCAGCTCCCGACTAGACACTGAAGCTTTCTTT | CASSSRLDTEAFF
. | . | TRBJ2-1 | TRBV5-1 | TGCGCCAGCCGCCTCATCTACTCTAGCTCCTACAATGAGCAGTTCTTC | CASRLIYSSSYNEQFF
. | TRBD2 | TRBJ2-7 | TRBV12-3/TRBV12-4 | TGTGCCAGCAGTTTTGGACTAGCGGGTTCTTACTTC | CASSFGLAGSYF
. | . | TRBJ1-1 | TRBV6-5 | TGTGCCAGCAGTTACTTGGCGGGAGTAAACACTGAAGCTTTCTTT | CASSYLAGVNTEAFF
. | . | TRBJ1-1 | TRBV18 | TGTGCCAGCTCACCCGGTCTAGTTGACGCTGAAGCTTTCTTT | CASSPGLVDAEAFF
once | . | TRBJ1-4 | TRBV7-2 | TGTGCCAGCAGCTCCGACAGGATTGGTGGGACTAATGAAAAACTGTTTTTT | CASSSDRIGGTNEKLFF
few | . | TRBJ1-2 | TRBV27 | TGTGCCAGCAGGACCGGGACAATGCTTGGCTACACCTTC | CASRTGTMLGYTF
. | . | TRBJ2-7 | TRBV7-9 | TGTGCCAGCAGCTCACGTACAGACTCCTACGAGCAGTACTTC | CASSSRTDSYEQYF
few | TRBD2 | TRBJ2-1 | TRBV4-2 | TGTGCCAGCAGCCGTCCCATGCGGGAGGGTTGGAATGAGCAGTTCTTC | CASSRPMREGWNEQFF
. | TRBD2 | TRBJ2-7 | TRBV6-5 | TGTGCCAGCAGTTCTCCCCGGACTAGTTGGCAGGACGAGCAGTACTTC | CASSSPRTSWQDEQYF
. | TRBD1 | TRBJ2-1 | TRBV27 | TGTGCCAGCAGTCCGAGACAGGGTGATAATTGGCAGTTCTTC | CASSPRQGDNWQFF
. | . | TRBJ1-5 | TRBV19 | TGTGCCAGTAGTACGTTACAGGGAAGCAATCAGCCCCAGCATTTT | CASSTLQGSNQPQHF
. | . | TRBJ2-2 | TRBV5-1 | TGCGCCAGCAGCTCCCCGGGACTCGCGAACACCGGGGAGCTGTTTTTT | CASSSPGLANTGELFF
. | . | TRBJ2-1 | TRBV7-3 | TGTGCCAGCAGCTTGGGACACCTCCCCGATGAGCAGTTCTTC | CASSLGHLPDEQFF
few | TRBD1 | TRBJ1-1 | TRBV2 | TGTGCCAGCAGTGGGGGACAGAGGAACACTGAAGCTTTCTTT | CASSGGQRNTEAFF
once | . | TRBJ1-5 | TRBV4-1 | TGCGCCAGCAGCCAAGATCAAAGCGGTTGGCAGCCCCAGCATTTT | CASSQDQSGWQPQHF
. | TRBD1 | TRBJ1-4 | TRBV7-3 | TGTGCCAGCAGCTTACCTTCCGGGACAGCCCCTGCAACTAATGAAAAACTGTTTTTT | CASSLPSGTAPATNEKLFF
. | . | TRBJ2-7 | TRBV28 | TGTGCCAGCAGTTCCCCATACGAGCAGTACTTC | CASSSPYEQYF
. | . | TRBJ2-3 | TRBV14 | TGTGCCAGCAGCCAGACATCGAGTTCGCAGTATTTT | CASSQTSSSQYF
. | . | TRBJ1-1 | TRBV4-1 | TGCGCCAGCAGCCAACCCTCGGCAGGGTTATTCACTGAAGCTTTCTTT | CASSQPSAGLFTEAFF
. | . | TRBJ2-1 | TRBV28 | TGTGCCAGCAGCTCACCAGGGAATGAGCAGTTCTTC | CASSSPGNEQFF
. | . | TRBJ2-3 | TRBV21-1 | TGTGCCAGCCCCCGGGGGCTAGCGGGGACAGATACGCAGTATTTT | CASPRGLAGTDTQYF
. | TRBD2 | TRBJ2-1 | TRBV7-9 | TGTGCCAGCAGCTCTACCACTAGCGGGACCCAGGGCAATGAGCAGTTCTTC | CASSSTTSGTQGNEQFF
. | TRBD1 | TRBJ1-4 | TRBV7-9 | TGTGCCAGCAGCTTGGGACAGGGTAATGAAAAACTGTTTTTT | CASSLGQGNEKLFF
. | . | TRBJ1-6 | TRBV4-2 | TGTGCCAGCAGCCAAGATCGTCTTCGAAGAGATAATTCACCCCTCCACTTT | CASSQDRLRRDNSPLHF
. | . | TRBJ1-3 | TRBV5-6 | TGTGCCAGCAGCTTGGCCGGGGATACTGGAAACACCATATATTTT | CASSLAGDTGNTIYF
. | . | TRBJ1-5 | TRBV6-5 | TGTGCCAGCAGTTTCCTCAATCAGCCCCAGCATTTT | CASSFLNQPQHF
few | . | TRBJ1-3 | TRBV7-2 | TGTGCCAGCAGCTTAGGGGCTAAAACGGGAAACACCATATATTTT | CASSLGAKTGNTIYF
. | . | TRBJ2-3 | TRBV7-8 | TGTGCCAGCAGCTTCAGCCCCACGGGACTCACAGATACGCAGTATTTT | CASSFSPTGLTDTQYF
once | . | TRBJ2-7 | TRBV19 | TGTGCCAGTAGTATGCAACAGAACTACGAGCAGTACTTC | CASSMQQNYEQYF
. | . | TRBJ2-5 | TRBV5-1 | TGCGCCAGCAGCTTGGGGGCCGCGGAGACCCAGTACTTC | CASSLGAAETQYF
. | TRBD1 | TRBJ1-1 | TRBV11-2 | TGTGCCAGCAGCTTAGGAGGGGGACAGGCAGTTGAAGCTTTCTTT | CASSLGGGQAVEAFF
. | . | TRBJ2-3 | TRBV11-1 | TGTGCCAGCAGCTTTAGTGGCGGTGGCACAGATACGCAGTATTTT | CASSFSGGGTDTQYF
. | . | TRBJ1-2 | TRBV5-6 | TGTGCCAGCAGCCTAGCGGGTTATGGCTACACCTTC | CASSLAGYGYTF
. | . | TRBJ2-7 | TRBV13 | TGTGCCAGCAGCGAGGGACTTACCTCCTACGAGCAGTACTTC | CASSEGLTSYEQYF
once | . | TRBJ2-7 | TRBV2 | TGTGCCAGCAGTGATGCGACGGAGGACCACTACGAGCAGTACTTC | CASSDATEDHYEQYF
. | . | TRBJ2-6 | TRBV19 | TGTGCCAGTAGTATAGGCTATAGGGCCAACGTCCTGACTTTC | CASSIGYRANVLTF
. | . | TRBJ2-7 | TRBV7-8 | TGTGCCAGCAGCTTGTTCAGGGGAGACTCCTACGAGCAGTACTTC | CASSLFRGDSYEQYF
. | TRBD1 | TRBJ1-4 | TRBV6-5 | TGTGCCAGCGTCACAGGGGGACCTAATGAAAAACTGTTTTTT | CASVTGGPNEKLFF
. | . | TRBJ1-6 | TRBV5-1 | TGCGCCAGCAGACTTTTGGAGGGTGGGGTTTCACCCCTCCACTTT | CASRLLEGGVSPLHF
. | . | TRBJ1-1 | TRBV7-3 | TGTGCCAGCAGCCTCGGAGGGTCCACTGAAGCTTTCTTT | CASSLGGSTEAFF
. | . | TRBJ1-1 | TRBV3-1/TRBV3-2 | TGTGCCAGCAGCCAAGCTTCAGGGTATGGGACTGAAGCTTTCTTT | CASSQASGYGTEAFF
. | . | TRBJ1-2 | TRBV15 | TGTGCCACCAGCTTCGAGGGAAATCTTGGCTACACCTTC | CATSFEGNLGYTF
once | . | TRBJ2-2 | TRBV24-1 | TGTGCCACCAGTGCCCACAGGGACGGAGGGCTGTTTTTT | CATSAHRDGGLFF
. | . | TRBJ1-1 | TRBV4-2 | TGTGCCAGCAGCTATAGATCGGAGGACACTGAAGCTTTCTTT | CASSYRSEDTEAFF
. | TRBD1 | TRBJ1-2 | TRBV7-2 | TGTGCCAGCAGCTTAGGGACAGGGAGAGGCTACACCTTC | CASSLGTGRGYTF
. | . | TRBJ2-3 | TRBV27 | TGTGCCAGCAGTTTATTGTCAGGGGGCACAGATACGCAGTATTTT | CASSLLSGGTDTQYF
. | . | TRBJ1-1 | TRBV27 | TGTGCCAGCTCCGTGAGGGTGAACACTGAAGCTTTCTTT | CASSVRVNTEAFF
once | . | TRBJ2-7 | TRBV28 | TGTGCCAGCAGTTCCCCCAGGGAGCAGTACTTC | CASSSPREQYF
. | TRBD2 | TRBJ2-5 | TRBV7-2 | TGTGCCAGCAGCTTGGGCCAGGCTAGCGGGGAAGAGACCCAGTACTTC | CASSLGQASGEETQYF
once | . | TRBJ2-3 | TRBV5-5 | TGTGCCAGCAGCTTGGATCTAGCTGGGTCGTCGCAGTATTTT | CASSLDLAGSSQYF